This T cell receptor (beta chain) was sequenced during a study of identical twins. Study-wide results and caveats: Where beta out-of-frame sequences were concerned, excess twin sharing was weaker. Models came in too low on out-of-frame TCR alpha sharing in monozygotic twins.

A template switching step contributed a universal primer site, while unique molecular identifiers were present in the cDNA. Each CDR3 protein is one row after TCRdb ran MiXCR on the 5' RACE reads. This table holds about 690,000 distinct CDR3 sequences, roughly 6.2% found once. With respect to this clonotype: Its antigen is unidentified.

CDR3 length equals 10 residues. V was trimmed by 3 bases and J by 8 bases, leaving 5 bases between them. The germline V gene encodes CDR1 SQVTM and CDR2 ANQGSEA. The rearrangement links TRBV29-1 to TRBJ2-1; no definite D call. The TCR originated in a man between 18 and 35 years old in good health. The sample consisted of naive T cells sorted from blood. The CDR3 here is CSVDRYEQFF. CDR3 nucleotides: TGCAGCGTTGATAGATATGAGCAGTTCTTC.